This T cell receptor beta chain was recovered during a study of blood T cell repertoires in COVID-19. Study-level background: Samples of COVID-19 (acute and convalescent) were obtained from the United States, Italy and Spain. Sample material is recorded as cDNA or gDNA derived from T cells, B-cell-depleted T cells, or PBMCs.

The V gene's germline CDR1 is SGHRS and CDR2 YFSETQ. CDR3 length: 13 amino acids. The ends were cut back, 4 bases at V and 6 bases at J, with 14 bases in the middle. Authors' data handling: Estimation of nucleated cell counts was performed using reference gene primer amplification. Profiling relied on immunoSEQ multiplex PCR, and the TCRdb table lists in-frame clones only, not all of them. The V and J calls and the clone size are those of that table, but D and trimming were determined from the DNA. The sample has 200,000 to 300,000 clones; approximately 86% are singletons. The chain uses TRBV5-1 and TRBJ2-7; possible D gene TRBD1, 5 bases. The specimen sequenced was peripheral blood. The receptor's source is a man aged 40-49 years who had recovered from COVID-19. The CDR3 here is CASSQRQGGEQYF. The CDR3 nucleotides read TGCGCCAGCAGCCAGAGGCAGGGTGGCGAGCAGTACTTC.